The next 11 T cell receptor beta chains were all read from a single sample in a study of T cell changes during pregnancy in multiple sclerosis. Sequencing used immunoSEQ multiplex PCR; TCRdb keeps in-frame clones, though not all of them. The sample consists of about 48,000 clones, 88% of them appearing once. Sequenced here: CD4+ T cells from peripheral blood mononuclear cells, sampled in the second trimester of pregnancy. The receptors originated from a female donor with multiple sclerosis, enrolled in a pregnancy study.

The chain uses TRBV9 and TRBJ2-2; no firm D call. CDR1 SGDLS and CDR2 YYNGEE come from the germline V gene. The CDR3 has 13 residues. The V end lost 3 bases, the J end lost 1 base, and 4 bases lay between the germline ends. This CDR3 reads CASSARNTGELFF. The CDR3 DNA follows: TGTGCCAGCAGCGCCCGGAACACCGGGGAGCTGTTTTTT. Together with reference TRBV9 and TRBJ2-2, the CDR3 gives the full variable domain: DSGVTQTPKHLITATGQRVTLRCSPRSGDLSVYWYQQSLDQGLQFLIQYYNGEERAKGNILERFSAQQFPDLHSELNLSSLELGDSALYFCASSARNTGELFFGEGSRLTVL.

The rearrangement uses TRBV10-1 and TRBJ1-1; no reliable D call. Deletions cut 0 bases from V and 5 bases from J, with 13 bases between. The CDR3 extends over 15 amino acids. Germline lookup yields CDR1 WNHNN and CDR2 SYGVQD (reference sequence). The CDR3 nucleotides read TGCGCCAGCAGTGAGTCATCGAGGGTATCAACTGAAGCTTTCTTT. Protein sequence: CASSESSRVSTEAFF.

CDR3 in DNA: TGCAGCGTTCAGGGGATCTACGCTGGCTACACCTTC. This sequence encodes CSVQGIYAGYTF. The chain joins TRBV29-1 to TRBJ1-2, with D tentatively TRBD1 (6 bases). Germline lookup yields CDR1 SQVTM and CDR2 ANQGSEA. V was trimmed by 5 bases and J by 7 bases, leaving 14 bases between them. This CDR3 contains 12 residues.

J is TRBJ1-2 and V is TRBV20-1; D is unclear. Germline CDR1 reads DFQATT; CDR2 reads SNEGSKA (reference sequence). The germline V and J ends were trimmed by 4 bases and 8 bases, with 11 bases remaining between them. The CDR3 is made up of 11 amino acids. CDR3 loop: CSAIGLGGYTF. CDR3 in DNA: TGCAGTGCTATCGGACTAGGGGGCTACACCTTC.

The sample holds a few counts of this clone. The chain couples TRBV30 to TRBJ2-1; D not resolved. Between the trimmed V and J ends, which lost 5 bases and 5 bases, there was a span of 13 bases. The CDR3 is 13 residues long. The germline gives CDR1 GTSNPN, CDR2 SVGIG (reference sequence). The CDR3 coding sequence is TGTGCCTGGTCGCTTCACCGGGACAATGAGCAGTTCTTC. It encodes CAWSLHRDNEQFF.

This chain connects TRBV28 to TRBJ1-4; weak D call: TRBD1 (6 bases). Germline V gives CDR1 MDHEN, CDR2 SYDVKM. With 1 base removed from V and 4 bases from J, the gap between germline ends came to 10 bases. The CDR3 has 15 residues. The CDR3 spells CASSLLGTSNEKLFF. In nucleotides, the CDR3 is TGTGCCAGCAGTTTATTAGGGACAAGTAATGAAAAACTGTTTTTT. Combining the CDR3 with reference TRBV28 and TRBJ1-4 gives the whole variable domain DVKVTQSSRYLVKRTGEKVFLECVQDMDHENMFWYRQDPGLGLRLIYFSYDVKMKEKGDIPEGYSVSREKKERFSLILESASTNQTSMYLCASSLLGTSNEKLFFGSGTQLSVL.

The chain employs TRBV7-9 and TRBJ2-7; 12 nucleotides line up with TRBD1. The V gene's germline CDR1 is SEHNR and CDR2 FQNEAQ (reference sequence). The CDR3 runs 13 residues. The V segment lost 8 bases and the J segment 6 bases; nucleotides outside the gene matches: 5. CDR3 coding DNA: TGTGCCAGCGGGGGACAGGGGGCGGGCGAGCAGTACTTC. The encoded protein is CASGGQGAGEQYF.

The V gene is TRBV5-1, the J gene TRBJ2-3, with 9 bases identical to TRBD2. Per the germline V gene, CDR1 is SGHRS and CDR2 is YFSETQ. The V and J ends lost 4 bases and 4 bases, in that order; junction bases with no gene match: 7. This CDR3 contains 15 residues. The CDR3 nucleotides read TGCGCCAGCAGCCCAGTAGCGGGAGAGTCAGATACGCAGTATTTT. It specifies CASSPVAGESDTQYF.

The chain carries TRBV6-5 and TRBJ1-1; the D is unclear. Between the trimmed V and J ends, which lost 2 bases and 5 bases, there was a span of 15 bases. CDR1 MNHEY and CDR2 SVGAGI come from the germline V gene. The CDR3 consists of 15 residues. The CDR3 nucleotides read TGTGCCAGCAGTTACCTGGGAGGGTCTAGGACTGAAGCTTTCTTT. This codes for CASSYLGGSRTEAFF.

This chain connects TRBV27 to TRBJ2-3; 9 nucleotides agree with TRBD2. The CDR3 consists of 19 residues. V gave up 2 bases and J gave up 4 bases; unmatched junction bases: 16. Germline V lookup: CDR1 MNHEY, CDR2 SMNVEV (reference sequence). CDR3 DNA sequence: TGTGCCAGCAGTTTAACCCTCTCGGCTAGCGGGAAGGGGGCAGATACGCAGTATTTT. Protein: CASSLTLSASGKGADTQYF.

The J gene is TRBJ1-5, the V gene TRBV10-2, with D maybe TRBD1 (6 bases). The CDR3 runs 14 residues. The germline V and J ends were trimmed by 6 bases and 4 bases, with 13 bases remaining between them. Germline-derived CDR1 and CDR2 are WSHSY and SAAADI. DNA for the CDR3: TGCGCCAGCAGCGAATCAGGGGCGAATCAGCCCCAGCATTTT. Its translation: CASSESGANQPQHF.